What follows is one TCR beta chain and its context. What it recognizes is unknown. Germline V CDR1 and CDR2: MNHEY, SVGAGI. The ends lost 4 bases at V and 10 bases at J; junction bases unmatched: 8. This CDR3 spans 13 amino acids. TCRdb's copy holds only in-frame clones and misses some; the assay was immunoSEQ multiplex PCR. The sample lists 85,000 to 100,000 clones, approximately 88% seen once, with 3% to 4% in the top ten. During the collection period, no donor immune events like infections were recorded. The record originates from a study of identifying expanded T cells in peripheral blood. Study conclusions and caveats: Variance in clone template counts between approximately two-week samples significantly increased with total template count across all healthy donors.

The V call is TRBV6-5, the J call TRBJ1-1; TRBD1 matches at 8 bases. The receptor comes from a person aged 18 to 70 in good health. Sequencing was carried out using blood. As DNA, the CDR3 is TGTGCCAGCAGTTTCCCGGACAGGGCGACAGCTTTCTTT. Its translation: CASSFPDRATAFF.